Sequencing of this T cell receptor (beta chain) was carried out in a study of blood T cell repertoires in COVID-19. Study information: Both acute and convalescent COVID-19 samples were obtained from the United States, Italy and Spain.

TCRdb keeps only in-frame clones here, not all; method: immunoSEQ multiplex PCR. The sample contains around 23,000 clones, approximately 75% of which appear only once. The Seattle patients joined while their infection was active and were tracked longitudinally afterward. The sequence was obtained from a man aged 45-60 years with COVID-19, enrolled during active disease. Material for sequencing was peripheral blood.

CDR3 DNA sequence: TGTGCCAGCGCAGCGGGAGGGCATGGAGATACGCAGTATTTT. Encoded protein: CASAAGGHGDTQYF. The V and J genes are TRBV9 and TRBJ2-3; 10 nucleotides align to TRBD2. Germline loops: CDR1 SGDLS, CDR2 YYNGEE. V was pared by 7 bases and J by 5 bases, with 7 bases of the junction left unmatched. The CDR3 runs to 14 residues.